These T cell receptor beta chains were read from a single sample in a study of blood T cells in healthy people across ages. MiXCR, applied by TCRdb to the 5' RACE reads, yields one record per CDR3 protein. The sample carries roughly 800,000 distinct CDR3 sequences, about 25% recorded once. This same sample was also part of a study on T cells of mothers and their children.

Sample: blood. These receptor sequences come from a boy aged 5 to 17 in good health. Each CDR3 is given with its conserved first and last residue. Each record gives: CDR3 DNA, CDR3 protein, clone size, J gene, D gene, CDR3 length, V gene. D genes are given only for firm matches. Clone sizes are given selectively: once, few, many, or a class where the clone is expanded.

cdr3_nt: TGCAGTGCTCCGGGGGAGACTAGCGGGTCTAGTTACGAGCAGTACTTC
cdr3_aa: CSAPGETSGSSYEQYF
clone_size: NA
j_call: TRBJ2-7
d_call: TRBD2
cdr3_length: 16
v_call: TRBV20-1

cdr3_nt: TGTGCCAGCAGTTTGATACAGGGCGATTACGAGCAGTACTTC
cdr3_aa: CASSLIQGDYEQYF
clone_size: NA
j_call: TRBJ2-7
d_call: NA
cdr3_length: 14
v_call: TRBV27

cdr3_nt: TGTGCCAGCAGCTTACCAGTGGGTGAGACCGAAGCCTACGAGCAGTACTTC
cdr3_aa: CASSLPVGETEAYEQYF
clone_size: few
j_call: TRBJ2-7
d_call: NA
cdr3_length: 17
v_call: TRBV11-1

cdr3_nt: TGTGCCAGCAGCTTAGGCCCACTAGCGGGGAAACACTACGAGCAGTACTTC
cdr3_aa: CASSLGPLAGKHYEQYF
clone_size: NA
j_call: TRBJ2-7
d_call: TRBD2
cdr3_length: 17
v_call: TRBV7-8

cdr3_nt: TGTGCCAGCAGTTCCCCGGCTCTCTCCTACGAGCAGTACTTC
cdr3_aa: CASSSPALSYEQYF
clone_size: NA
j_call: TRBJ2-7
d_call: NA
cdr3_length: 14
v_call: TRBV28

cdr3_nt: TGTGCCATCAGCCCTCGGGACCCTCAAGAGACCCAGTACTTC
cdr3_aa: CAISPRDPQETQYF
clone_size: few
j_call: TRBJ2-5
d_call: NA
cdr3_length: 14
v_call: TRBV10-3

cdr3_nt: TGTGCCAGCAGCCAAACTAGCGGGAGGGGTATCGAGCAGTACTTC
cdr3_aa: CASSQTSGRGIEQYF
clone_size: NA
j_call: TRBJ2-7
d_call: TRBD2
cdr3_length: 15
v_call: TRBV7-9

cdr3_nt: TGTGCCAGCAGATACACAGGGGCGCCGGGTCAGCCCCAGCATTTT
cdr3_aa: CASRYTGAPGQPQHF
clone_size: few
j_call: TRBJ1-5
d_call: TRBD1
cdr3_length: 15
v_call: TRBV12-3/TRBV12-4

cdr3_nt: TGTGCCAGCAGCTCGGAACTGGGACAGGGCTACGAGCAGTACTTC
cdr3_aa: CASSSELGQGYEQYF
clone_size: few
j_call: TRBJ2-7
d_call: TRBD1
cdr3_length: 15
v_call: TRBV13

cdr3_nt: TGTGCCAGCAGCTTATGGGTGGGGGATCGGGGTGAGCAGTTCTTC
cdr3_aa: CASSLWVGDRGEQFF
clone_size: NA
j_call: TRBJ2-1
d_call: NA
cdr3_length: 15
v_call: TRBV7-9

cdr3_nt: TGTGCCAGCACCCACTATGGCCTGGGAGCTTTCTTT
cdr3_aa: CASTHYGLGAFF
clone_size: NA
j_call: TRBJ1-1
d_call: NA
cdr3_length: 12
v_call: TRBV11-2

cdr3_nt: TGCAGCGTGGCCGGGACAGGGAGTCAGCCCCAGCATTTT
cdr3_aa: CSVAGTGSQPQHF
clone_size: few
j_call: TRBJ1-5
d_call: TRBD1
cdr3_length: 13
v_call: TRBV29-1

cdr3_nt: TGTGCCAGCAGCGTGACAGGGGGCGGAGAGACCCAGTACTTC
cdr3_aa: CASSVTGGGETQYF
clone_size: many
j_call: TRBJ2-5
d_call: TRBD1
cdr3_length: 14
v_call: TRBV7-3

cdr3_nt: TGTGCCAGCAGCGTAGAAGCGGGAGGGGGTTTCGACGAGCAGTACTTC
cdr3_aa: CASSVEAGGGFDEQYF
clone_size: NA
j_call: TRBJ2-7
d_call: TRBD2
cdr3_length: 16
v_call: TRBV9

cdr3_nt: TGTGCCAGCAGCCACCTCTCCGGGGAGCTGTTTTTT
cdr3_aa: CASSHLSGELFF
clone_size: NA
j_call: TRBJ2-2
d_call: NA
cdr3_length: 12
v_call: TRBV3-1

cdr3_nt: TGTGCCAGCGCCTCCGCACCATTAAGCAGATATAGGGTTTGGGGATACACTGAAGCTTTCTTT
cdr3_aa: CASASAPLSRYRVWGYTEAFF
clone_size: NA
j_call: TRBJ1-1
d_call: NA
cdr3_length: 21
v_call: TRBV11-2